This entry concerns a single T cell receptor (beta chain). Its antigen is undetermined. This CDR3 is built from 16 residues. The germline CDR1 and CDR2 sequences are MNHNY and SVGAGI (reference sequence). J was trimmed by 4 bases and V by 0 bases; bases with no gene match: 1. With baseline, cycle 4 day 1, and cycle 7 day 1 as timepoints, blood was sampled. These data are taken from a study of OX40 agonist ivuxolimab in advanced cancers. Overall study context: The study enrolled dose-escalation patients with hepatocellular carcinoma, melanoma, renal cell or head and neck cancer. Eligibility rules accepted prior anti-PD-1, anti-PD-L1 or anti-CTLA-4 therapy, and 35% to 45% had some. Study results and caveats: Low normalized T-cell clonal expansion was also seen in some nonresponders.

The table came from immunoSEQ multiplex PCR; TCRdb's copy has only in-frame clones and leaves some out. The data contain around 72,000 clones, about 85% of them singletons. V gene TRBV6-6 combines with J gene TRBJ2-7, with 15 bases lining up with TRBD2. The material sequenced was CD4+ or CD8+ T cells sorted from blood, taken in a trial of the OX40 agonist ivuxolimab. The sequence derives from an adult with an advanced solid tumor such as melanoma, head and neck, liver or kidney cancer. The CDR3 reads CASSYSGTSGRYEQYF. The CDR3 DNA reads as TGTGCCAGCAGTTACTCCGGGACTAGCGGGAGGTACGAGCAGTACTTC.